This T cell receptor (beta chain) was captured by sequencing in a study of blood T cell repertoires in COVID-19. At the level of the study: In each case, the material was cDNA or gDNA derived from T cells, B-cell-depleted T cells, or PBMCs.

This study enrolled people aged about 18 to 95 from 24 US geographic areas. Categorization into cohorts depended on clinical history that participants reported. Assay: immunoSEQ multiplex PCR; the TCRdb copy retains only in-frame clones and omits some. The repertoire holds approximately 300,000 clones, with 65% to 90% as singletons. CDR1 is MNHEY and CDR2 is SVGAGI in the germline V gene. The CDR3 spans 13 residues. Trimming pared 7 bases from V and 5 bases from J, leaving 14 bases between. Only a few counts were recorded for this clone. V usage is TRBV6-5 and J usage is TRBJ1-1; D uncertain. This receptor was taken from a young man who had recovered from COVID-19. Sequencing input: PBMCs or T cells enriched from blood (not recorded which). CDR3 DNA: TGTGCCAGCAAAGAGGGCCTGAGGACTGAAGCTTTCTTT. It is translated as CASKEGLRTEAFF.